Shown below are 14 T cell receptor beta chains from a single sample sequenced in a study of blood T cell repertoires in COVID-19. Clones were sequenced by immunoSEQ multiplex PCR, and TCRdb holds only the in-frame ones, with some missing. The repertoire consists of 210,000 or so clones, with 82% occurring once and the leading ten covering about 12%. Sequencing was performed on peripheral blood. All receptors come from a woman between 35 and 50 years old with acute or convalescent COVID-19.

The V gene is TRBV5-1, the J gene TRBJ2-2, with D tentatively TRBD1 (6 bases). Germline lookup yields CDR1 SGHRS and CDR2 YFSETQ. The CDR3 sequence is 15 residues long. With 3 bases removed from V and 6 bases from J, the gap between germline ends came to 15 bases. The CDR3 nucleotides read TGCGCCAGCAGCTCCCAGGGGCGGGTCTCCGGGGAGCTGTTTTTT. Protein sequence: CASSSQGRVSGELFF. Full variable domain (missing parts from reference TRBV5-1 and TRBJ2-2): KAGVTQTPRYLIKTRGQQVTLSCSPISGHRSVSWYQQTPGQGLQFLFEYFSETQRNKGNFPGRFSGRQFSNSRSEMNVSTLELGDSALYLCASSSQGRVSGELFFGEGSRLTVL.

The rearrangement joins TRBV6-5 to TRBJ2-7; 12 bases are shared with TRBD1. From germline, CDR1 is MNHEY and CDR2 SVGAGI. The CDR3 has 13 residues. The junction had 3 bases not matched to a gene; V was cut back by 6 bases and J by 6 bases. The CDR3 reads CASSRDRGREQYF. The CDR3 nucleotides read TGTGCCAGCAGCCGGGACAGGGGGCGCGAGCAGTACTTC.

This clone came up once. V gene TRBV6-5 combines with J gene TRBJ1-1; the match to TRBD1 covers 8 bases. The germline CDR1 and CDR2 sequences are MNHEY and SVGAGI. V shed 6 bases, J shed 7 bases, and the junction held 10 bases outside the gene matches. The CDR3 length is 14 residues. The CDR3 loop is CASRAGGIEVEAFF. In DNA form, the CDR3 reads TGTGCCAGCAGGGCAGGGGGCATTGAGGTTGAAGCTTTCTTT.

The chain uses TRBV2 and TRBJ1-6, with a possible D match to TRBD1 (6 bases). V gave up 7 bases and J gave up 8 bases, with 12 bases separating them. CDR3 size: 13 residues. In germline, CDR1 is SNHLY, CDR2 FYNNEI. As DNA, the CDR3 is TGTGCCAGCACTGTGACAGGAGATTCACCCCTCCACTTT. Its translation is CASTVTGDSPLHF.

The genes are TRBV11-3 and TRBJ2-2, with D perhaps TRBD2 (5 bases). Trimming took off 5 bases at V and 1 base at J, with 11 bases between the two ends. This CDR3 is built from 15 residues. Per germline, CDR1 SGHNT and CDR2 YENEEA. CDR3 in amino acids: CASSPSAGNTGELFF. The CDR3 DNA reads TGTGCCAGCAGCCCCTCCGCGGGGAACACCGGGGAGCTGTTTTTT.

The chain recombines TRBV11-3 with TRBJ2-6; D ambiguous. The CDR3 totals 16 residues. Germline loops: CDR1 SGHNT, CDR2 YENEEA. V lost 2 bases to trimming and J lost 0 bases, with 8 bases between them. CDR3 sequence: CASSLSGVSGANVLTF. CDR3 coding DNA: TGTGCCAGCAGCTTATCGGGTGTCTCTGGGGCCAACGTCCTGACTTTC.

The rearrangement uses TRBV2 and TRBJ1-5; 7 positions match TRBD1. With 6 bases clipped from V and 9 bases from J, the junction kept 14 bases outside the gene matches. CDR1 and CDR2 from the germline V gene are SNHLY and FYNNEI. CDR3 length equals 15 residues. CDR3 sequence (DNA): TGTGCCAGCAGGGCTACAGGGGTCCGGGGGGGGCCCCAGCATTTT. Amino acid sequence: CASRATGVRGGPQHF.

The sample holds one count of this clone. This chain links TRBV6-5 with TRBJ2-1, with D maybe TRBD2 (6 bases). Germline CDR1 and CDR2: MNHEY and SVGAGI. With 2 bases removed from V and 10 bases from J, the gap between germline ends came to 15 bases. CDR3 length: 14 residues. CDR3 amino acids: CASSYRPSEDEQFF. As DNA, the CDR3 is TGTGCCAGCAGTTACCGCCCTAGCGAGGACGAGCAGTTCTTC.

This chain uses TRBV6-2 or TRBV6-3 with TRBJ2-3; 7 bases fit TRBD2. J lost 0 bases, V lost 3 bases, and 6 bases had no gene match. The CDR3 is made up of 16 amino acids. In germline, CDR1 is MNHEY, CDR2 SVGEGT. The DNA for the CDR3 is TGTGCCAGCAGTTATAATCTAGCGGCGAGCACAGATACGCAGTATTTT. This sequence encodes CASSYNLAASTDTQYF.

This chain uses TRBV19 with TRBJ2-1; D is possibly TRBD2 (6 bases). The CDR3 sequence is 14 residues long. Germline V gives CDR1 LNHDA, CDR2 SQIVND (reference sequence). Deletions cut 7 bases from V and 0 bases from J, with 10 bases between. The chain's CDR3 is CASKRRGSYNEQFF. CDR3 coding DNA: TGTGCCAGTAAGCGGAGGGGCTCCTACAATGAGCAGTTCTTC.

The rearrangement links TRBV27 to TRBJ2-3; the D gene is possibly TRBD2 (5 bases). The CDR3 is 16 residues long. CDR1 MNHEY and CDR2 SMNVEV come from the germline V gene (reference sequence). V was cut by 2 bases and J by 4 bases, with 16 bases left in between. The CDR3, as DNA: TGTGCCAGCAGTTTACGCGGGTCGTTCCCCCCAGATACGCAGTATTTT. Encoded protein: CASSLRGSFPPDTQYF.

This clone came up a few times. The chain recombines TRBV7-3 with TRBJ1-1, with 9 bases that match TRBD1. Germline CDR1 reads SGHTA; CDR2 reads FQGTGA. This CDR3 spans 14 amino acids. V shed 5 bases and J 1 base; nucleotides not matched to a gene: 2. The CDR3 region has the DNA TGTGCCAGCAGCCAGGGACAGGGGAACACTGAAGCTTTCTTT. This encodes CASSQGQGNTEAFF. Full variable domain (missing parts from reference TRBV7-3 and TRBJ1-1): GAGVSQTPSNKVTEKGKYVELRCDPISGHTALYWYRQSLGQGPEFLIYFQGTGAADDSGLPNDRFFAVRPEGSVSTLKIQRTERGDSAVYLCASSQGQGNTEAFFGQGTRLTVV.

V is TRBV7-6 and J is TRBJ2-3; D is uncertain. Germline CDR1 is SGHVS and CDR2 is FNYEAQ. The CDR3 contains 16 residues. V was clipped by 3 bases and J by 2 bases, with 15 bases between them. For the CDR3, the DNA is TGTGCCAGCAGCTTGCGCGCATACAGCCCCACAGATACGCAGTATTTT. Translation: CASSLRAYSPTDTQYF.

The chain combines TRBV7-8 with TRBJ1-3; 10 nucleotides line up with TRBD1. V was clipped by 2 bases and J by 4 bases; unmatched bases: 8. The CDR3 runs to 17 residues. Germline V gene data show CDR1 as SGHVS and CDR2 as FQNEAQ. CDR3 protein: CASSLRQGASEGNTIYF. As DNA, the CDR3 is TGTGCCAGCAGCTTAAGACAGGGGGCATCGGAGGGAAACACCATATATTTT. The whole variable domain, remainder taken from reference TRBV7-8 and TRBJ1-3, is GAGVSQSPRYKVAKRGQDVALRCDPISGHVSLFWYQQALGQGPEFLTYFQNEAQLDKSGLPSDRFFAERPEGSVSTLKIQRTQQEDSAVYLCASSLRQGASEGNTIYFGEGSWLTVV.